These 13 T cell receptor beta chains originate from one sample sequenced in a study of molecular identifiers for immune sequencing clone quantification. TCRdb passed the PCR reads through MiXCR, listing each CDR3 protein once. The sample yields around 460,000 distinct CDR3 sequences, about 20% seen once. Sequencing input: naive CD8+ T cells from blood, with Jurkat cell RNA spiked in. Subset: FACS-sorted CD8+CD4-CCR7+CD45RA+ naive T cells. The receptors here all came from a human donor in good health. Some libraries in this study had Jurkat cell RNA spiked in.

This chain links TRBV15 with TRBJ2-7; 7 bases map to TRBD1. Looked up from germline, CDR1 is LNHNV and CDR2 is YYDKDF (reference sequence). There are 16 residues in the CDR3. V was pared by 3 bases and J by 0 bases, with 8 bases of the junction left unmatched. CDR3 DNA sequence: TGTGCCACCAGCAGTCACAGGGGAATAAGCTCCTACGAGCAGTACTTC. Its translation is CATSSHRGISSYEQYF.

This clonotype was counted once. The chain has TRBV7-9 and TRBJ2-7; maybe TRBD1 (6 bases). This CDR3 has 15 residues. Trimming pared 4 bases from V and 5 bases from J, leaving 18 bases between. CDR1 and CDR2 (germline): SEHNR, FQNEAQ (reference sequence). DNA of the CDR3: TGTGCCAGCAGCTCAGGTTGGCAGGGGCAGGACGAGCAGTACTTC. Translated: CASSSGWQGQDEQYF.

Concerning this clonotype itself: A junction end diverges from the germline sequence, so it may reflect a read error. V and J are TRBV30 and TRBJ2-1, with TRBD2 matching 8 bases. This CDR3 is 19 amino acids long. Looked up from germline, CDR1 is GTSNPN and CDR2 is SVGIG (reference sequence). The CDR3 loop reads CAWSVWRFRTSSRSNEQFF. The CDR3 DNA follows: TGCGCCTGGAGTGTATGGCGTTTCAGGACTAGCTCGCGGAGCAATGAGCAGTTCTTC.

This clonotype turned up a few times. This rearrangement joins TRBV4-1 to TRBJ2-7; D possibly corresponds to TRBD2 (5 bases). V was clipped by 1 base and J by 3 bases, with 7 bases between them. The germline CDR1 and CDR2 sequences are MGHRA and YSYEKL. The CDR3 is 13 amino acids. The CDR3 region is CASSQVGVYEQYF. CDR3 DNA sequence: TGCGCCAGCAGCCAAGTCGGGGTCTACGAGCAGTACTTC.

A remark on this clonotype: This sequence may be a read error, since a much larger clone differs from it by one base. Lacking the conserved final phenylalanine or tryptophan, this CDR3 likely reflects a read error. The chain recombines TRBV9 with TRBJ2-7; D perhaps matches TRBD2 (6 bases). CDR1 is SGDLS, CDR2 YYNGEE, per germline. This CDR3 region has 14 residues. Trimming cost V 0 bases and J 1 base, with 8 bases left between them. The CDR3 here is CASSVGGVSYEQYS. The CDR3 DNA is TGTGCCAGCAGCGTAGGGGGGGTATCCTACGAGCAGTACTCC.

This clonotype showed up just a few times. The V and J genes are TRBV7-6 and TRBJ2-3, with a possible D match to TRBD2 (5 bases). V was cut by 4 bases and J by 3 bases, with 17 bases left in between. Germline V CDR1 and CDR2: SGHVS, FNYEAQ. The CDR3 loop spans 16 amino acids. Here the CDR3 reads CASSYPSSGLTDTQYF. CDR3 bases: TGTGCCAGCAGCTACCCCTCGAGCGGACTTACAGATACGCAGTATTTT.

The V gene is TRBV6-6, the J gene TRBJ2-7, with 8 bases matching TRBD2. CDR1 is MNHNY, CDR2 SVGAGI, per germline (reference sequence). Trimming at V came to 10 bases and at J to 2 bases, leaving 4 bases not matched to a gene. CDR3 length: 12 residues. CDR3 in DNA: TGTGCCACTCTAGCGGGCACCTACGAGCAGTACTTC. Encoded protein: CATLAGTYEQYF.

This clonotype is a singleton in its sample. The genes are TRBV5-1 and TRBJ1-1; a weak D match, TRBD1 (5 bases). Trimming took off 2 bases at V and 4 bases at J, with 18 bases between the two ends. The CDR3 spans 16 residues. Germline lookup yields CDR1 SGHRS and CDR2 YFSETQ. CDR3 sequence: CASSLRGADRVTEAFF. CDR3 in DNA: TGCGCCAGCAGCTTACGCGGGGCTGATAGAGTCACTGAAGCTTTCTTT.

About this clonotype: A single base separates this from a much larger clone, so it may be a read error. V and J are TRBV19 and TRBJ2-3, with TRBD2 matching over 10 bases. Trimming removed 3 bases from V and 4 bases from J; junction bases left unmatched: 4. The CDR3 contains 15 residues. Germline V gives CDR1 LNHDA, CDR2 SQIVND (reference sequence). CDR3 bases: TGTGCCAGTAGTATTACTAGCGGGGCGCCAGATACGCAGTATTTT. Its protein product is CASSITSGAPDTQYF.

This rearrangement joins TRBV19 to TRBJ2-2; the D gene is possibly TRBD2 (7 bases). The CDR3 extends over 13 amino acids. Trimming pared 3 bases from V and 6 bases from J, leaving 8 bases between. Germline-derived CDR1 and CDR2 are LNHDA and SQIVND (reference sequence). CDR3 loop: CASSIGGPGELFF. The CDR3 coding sequence is TGTGCCAGTAGTATCGGGGGGCCCGGGGAGCTGTTTTTT.

Details on this clonotype: A read error is possible here, since a much larger clone lies one base away. The V gene is TRBV4-3, the J gene TRBJ1-6; TRBD1 agrees at 7 bases. The CDR3 consists of 14 residues. Germline V gene sequence: CDR1 LGHNA, CDR2 YSLEER. The CDR3 loop is CASSQDRGNSPPHF. The CDR3, as DNA: TGCGCCAGCAGCCAAGACAGGGGGAATTCACCCCCCCACTTT.

This chain connects TRBV4-1 to TRBJ2-7; no clear D. The CDR3 is made up of 14 amino acids. V gave up 4 bases and J gave up 3 bases, with 13 bases separating them. CDR1 is MGHRA, CDR2 YSYEKL, per germline. CDR3 DNA sequence: TGCGCCAGCAGCCGAGTCCCGGCAGGCTACGAGCAGTACTTC. Translation gives CASSRVPAGYEQYF.

This clonotype was detected ten times or more. The chain has TRBV11-2 and TRBJ2-1; D is uncertain. V shed 1 base and J shed 4 bases, with 11 bases lying between them. This CDR3 comprises 15 residues. Germline V gene sequence: CDR1 SGHAT, CDR2 FQNNGV. Here the CDR3 reads CASSLVISFYNEQFF. DNA for the CDR3: TGTGCCAGCAGCTTAGTGATTTCCTTTTACAATGAGCAGTTCTTC.